This T cell receptor (beta chain) is drawn from a study of blood T cell repertoires in COVID-19 (dated by TCRdb to the early 2020s). With regard to the full study: Samples from collaborators originated in the United States, Italy and Spain and spanned both the acute and convalescent phases of COVID-19. The prospective study material was composed of cDNA or gDNA derived from T cells, B-cell-depleted T cells, or PBMCs. Subjects who had been exposed to COVID-19, were actively infected with it, or had recovered from it provided the deeply sampled blood TCRbeta repertoires that made up the dataset. A freely available public database, intended as a resource for researchers studying the immune response to SARS-CoV-2, is where the repertoires were released. Samples came from the ongoing ImmuneRACE study (first 160 participants) plus 1,254 subjects from 6 global collaborators. Sample metadata almost always included a de-identified subject ID, COVID-19 status, age in years and sex. Where HLA class I and class II types were available, the types were taken from metadata supplied by the sample provider, not from assay-based typing. Overall results and qualifications from the work: Clinical and demographic metadata were provided uncurated, with the amount varying by source and participant.

CDR1 and CDR2 (MNHEY, SVGAGI) derive from the germline V gene. The CDR3, cysteine through phenylalanine, is 13 amino acids long. The only DNA kept is the CDR3, 39 bases in frame from the first base. V loses 2 bases, J loses 8 bases, and the germline ends lie 7 bases apart. TCRbeta CDR3 regions were amplified from genomic DNA by means of the immunoSEQ Assay, a bias-controlled multiplex PCR. The published analysis was carried out like this. The number of nucleated cells in each sample was estimated from the amplification of reference gene primers within the assay. To quantify the absolute abundance of each unique TCRbeta CDR3 rearrangement, sequence reads were collapsed and filtered. For each sample, productive Simpson clonality was calculated by taking the square root of Simpson's diversity index across productive rearrangements. Here the immuneACCESS table is served through TCRdb, limited to in-frame sequences with V and J called. Missing clones are a known gap in these copies; in checked studies unresolved V genes cover under half, and the rest lacks a known reason. The DNA gave D and trimming, while V, J and clone size come from that table. The table for this sample lists about 80,000 clones; around 79% of them were counted only once. The ten most abundant clones make up around a sixth of the sample.

Each collaborating institution followed its own protocols to collect whole blood in K2EDTA tubes. For TCRbeta analysis, collaborator samples were shipped as frozen whole blood, as isolated PBMCs, or as DNA extracted from either sample type. Comments on this clone: Its antigen is not yet known. No much larger clone exists at a distance of one base, and base qualities are not known.

The chain is encoded by TRBV6-5 joined to TRBJ1-6; no D gene is confidently identified. Material: peripheral blood. The sequence came from a human donor in a cohort sampled during active COVID-19. The DNA sequence reads TGTGCCAGCAGTTACGAGGAGTATTCACCCCTCCACTTT. Its protein is CASSYEEYSPLHF.